Listed below are T cell receptor beta chains from one sample, sequenced in a study of T cell responses to AZD1222 COVID-19 vaccine. This table comes from immunoSEQ multiplex PCR, and its TCRdb copy is limited to in-frame clones, with some not included. The sample shows 190,000 or so clones, roughly 91% of them seen only once. The sequences come from peripheral blood, collected 28 days after the second AZD1222 dose. These receptors were obtained from an adult who received the AZD1222 COVID-19 vaccine. Each CDR3 is given with its conserved first and last residue. The D gene is left open where the match is weak. Some rows have no size entry. The others give once, few or many, or a class for an expanded clone.

d_call,j_call,v_call,clone_size,cdr3_aa,cdr3_nt
NA,TRBJ2-3,TRBV25-1,NA,CATRGASRDTQYF,TGTGCCACCCGGGGTGCCTCACGAGATACGCAGTATTTT
NA,TRBJ1-1,TRBV19,few,CASSMGTGNTEAFF,TGTGCCAGTAGTATGGGAACCGGGAACACTGAAGCTTTCTTT
NA,TRBJ2-7,TRBV19,NA,CASSKDSYEQYF,TGTGCCAGTAGCAAAGACAGCTACGAGCAGTACTTC
NA,TRBJ2-7,TRBV6-5,NA,CASSYSFADSYEQYF,TGTGCCAGCAGTTACTCGTTTGCGGACTCCTACGAGCAGTACTTC
NA,TRBJ1-2,TRBV7-9,once,CASSLAHTADGYTF,TGTGCCAGCAGCTTAGCGCATACAGCGGATGGCTACACCTTC
TRBD1,TRBJ2-3,TRBV3-1/TRBV3-2,NA,CASSQRTGRADTQYF,TGTGCCAGCAGCCAACGGACAGGGCGGGCAGATACGCAGTATTTT
NA,TRBJ2-1,TRBV21-1,NA,CATASAFYNEQFF,TGTGCCACGGCCTCAGCTTTCTACAATGAGCAGTTCTTC
TRBD1,TRBJ2-7,TRBV3-1/TRBV3-2,once,CASSQEDRAYEQYF,TGTGCCAGCAGCCAAGAGGACAGGGCCTACGAGCAGTACTTC
TRBD1,TRBJ1-2,TRBV28,NA,CASSPQGAWGGYTF,TGTGCCAGCAGTCCTCAGGGGGCTTGGGGCGGCTACACCTTC
NA,TRBJ2-2,TRBV9,once,CASSVGSRGTNTGELFF,TGTGCCAGCAGCGTAGGTAGTCGGGGCACCAACACCGGGGAGCTGTTTTTT
TRBD2,TRBJ2-1,TRBV7-3,NA,CASSRVVAGPYNEQFF,TGTGCCAGCAGCAGGGTGGTAGCGGGACCCTACAATGAGCAGTTCTTC
NA,TRBJ2-7,TRBV6-1,NA,CASSDPGTSYEQYF,TGTGCCAGCAGTGACCCGGGTACCTCCTACGAGCAGTACTTC
TRBD2,TRBJ2-3,TRBV7-3,NA,CASSSGLATDTQYF,TGTGCCAGCAGCTCCGGACTAGCCACAGATACGCAGTATTTT
NA,TRBJ1-1,TRBV19,NA,CASSTRQARPEAFF,TGTGCCAGTAGTACCAGACAGGCTCGTCCAGAAGCTTTCTTT
NA,TRBJ2-7,TRBV7-8,NA,CASSLGRRVSYEQYF,TGTGCCAGCAGCTTAGGTCGCAGGGTTAGCTACGAGCAGTACTTC
NA,TRBJ2-1,TRBV5-1,NA,CASSGTRERSNEQFF,TGCGCCAGTTCCGGAACGAGGGAGCGGTCAAATGAGCAGTTCTTC
NA,TRBJ1-6,TRBV12-3/TRBV12-4,few,CASTGVRSPLHF,TGTGCCAGCACCGGGGTACGGTCACCCCTCCACTTT
NA,TRBJ2-3,TRBV4-3,NA,CASSRFEGGTDTQYF,TGCGCCAGCAGCCGCTTCGAGGGCGGCACAGATACGCAGTATTTT
TRBD2,TRBJ2-1,TRBV7-2,NA,CASSPDRLAGDEQFF,TGTGCCAGCAGCCCGGACAGACTAGCGGGAGATGAGCAGTTCTTC
TRBD2,TRBJ2-7,TRBV7-8,once,CASSSFRRGYEQYF,TGTGCCAGCAGCTCTTTCCGGCGGGGGTACGAGCAGTACTTC
TRBD1,TRBJ1-2,TRBV5-4,NA,CASSPDRANYGYTF,TGTGCCAGCAGCCCGGACAGGGCCAACTATGGCTACACCTTC
TRBD2,TRBJ2-2,TRBV6-4,NA,CASRGLAGAGELFF,TGTGCCAGCAGGGGACTAGCGGGAGCCGGGGAGCTGTTTTTT
NA,TRBJ2-7,TRBV5-1,NA,CASSLVSTEGEQYF,TGCGCCAGCAGCTTGGTATCCACAGAGGGCGAGCAGTACTTC
NA,TRBJ2-7,TRBV3-1/TRBV3-2,NA,CASSPTYDEQYF,TGTGCCAGCAGCCCCACTTATGACGAGCAGTACTTC
TRBD2,TRBJ2-1,TRBV7-2,NA,CASSLVGGRNEQFF,TGTGCCAGCAGCTTAGTGGGAGGGAGAAATGAGCAGTTCTTC
TRBD1,TRBJ1-5,TRBV5-1,NA,CASSAGTGGVQPQHF,TGCGCCAGCAGTGCCGGGACAGGGGGCGTTCAGCCCCAGCATTTT
NA,TRBJ1-1,TRBV28,once,CASSLVRFGLNTEAFF,TGTGCCAGCAGTTTAGTAAGATTTGGGTTGAACACTGAAGCTTTCTTT
TRBD1,TRBJ2-3,TRBV28,NA,CASRPGTGPRGPTTDTQYF,TGTGCCAGCAGACCTGGGACAGGGCCGAGGGGGCCCACCACAGATACGCAGTATTTT
NA,TRBJ2-2,TRBV6-2/TRBV6-3,NA,CASSYPGVQANTGELFF,TGTGCCAGCAGTTACCCGGGGGTACAAGCGAACACCGGGGAGCTGTTTTTT
TRBD1,TRBJ1-4,TRBV25-1,NA,CASSYRGPATNEKLFF,TGTGCCAGCAGTTACAGGGGACCGGCAACTAATGAAAAACTGTTTTTT
NA,TRBJ2-5,TRBV29-1,NA,CSVERVETQYF,TGCAGCGTTGAACGGGTCGAGACCCAGTACTTC
NA,TRBJ1-5,TRBV7-3,NA,CASSAGTDQPQHF,TGTGCCAGCAGCGCAGGGACGGATCAGCCCCAGCATTTT
NA,TRBJ2-7,TRBV7-8,NA,CASSFLGEQYF,TGTGCCAGCAGCTTTCTCGGTGAGCAGTACTTC
TRBD1,TRBJ2-7,TRBV7-2,NA,CASSSDRGEQYF,TGTGCCAGCAGTTCTGACAGGGGCGAGCAGTACTTC
NA,TRBJ1-5,TRBV21-1,NA,CASSVRQVSNQPQHF,TGTGCCAGCAGCGTTCGACAGGTTAGCAATCAGCCCCAGCATTTT
NA,TRBJ2-1,TRBV13,NA,CASSLAAGPSNEQFF,TGTGCCAGCAGCTTAGCAGCAGGCCCCTCCAATGAGCAGTTCTTC
NA,TRBJ2-1,TRBV10-3,few,CAIRSASSNEQFF,TGTGCCATCAGGAGCGCAAGTAGCAATGAGCAGTTCTTC
NA,TRBJ1-5,TRBV2,NA,CASSEFTNQPQHF,TGTGCCAGCAGTGAATTCACAAATCAGCCCCAGCATTTT
NA,TRBJ1-1,TRBV29-1,NA,CSVGGAGMNTEAFF,TGCAGCGTTGGGGGGGCGGGTATGAACACTGAAGCTTTCTTT
NA,TRBJ2-5,TRBV7-9,NA,CASSPDPQQETQYF,TGTGCCAGCAGCCCCGATCCCCAGCAAGAGACCCAGTACTTC
NA,TRBJ2-7,TRBV2,NA,CASSELPPSEQYF,TGTGCCAGCAGTGAACTGCCCCCCTCCGAGCAGTACTTC
TRBD1,TRBJ2-7,TRBV7-8,NA,CASSPSPGGTYEQYF,TGTGCCAGCAGCCCGAGCCCAGGGGGAACCTACGAGCAGTACTTC
NA,TRBJ2-3,TRBV19,few,CASTQGDTQYF,TGTGCCAGTACTCAGGGAGATACGCAGTATTTT
NA,TRBJ2-7,TRBV5-1,NA,CASSLGPPGEQYF,TGCGCCAGCAGCCTCGGCCCTCCCGGGGAGCAGTACTTC
NA,TRBJ2-2,TRBV7-2,NA,CASSSYTGTGELFF,TGTGCCAGCAGCTCTTATACAGGCACCGGGGAGCTGTTTTTT
NA,TRBJ1-2,TRBV6-5,NA,CASRRDSYGYTF,TGTGCCAGCAGAAGAGACAGCTATGGCTACACCTTC
NA,TRBJ1-5,TRBV6-5,NA,CASSSQGSNQPQHF,TGTGCCAGCAGTTCGCAGGGTAGCAATCAGCCCCAGCATTTT
NA,TRBJ2-7,TRBV11-2,NA,CASSLANYYEQYF,TGTGCCAGCAGCTTAGCTAACTACTACGAGCAGTACTTC
NA,TRBJ2-3,TRBV6-7,NA,CASSYSEMEKSGNTDTQYF,TGTGCCAGCAGTTACTCGGAAATGGAGAAAAGCGGAAACACAGATACGCAGTATTTT
TRBD2,TRBJ2-1,TRBV5-1,NA,CASRRGPSGDRGADEQFF,TGCGCCAGCAGGCGTGGCCCTAGCGGGGACCGAGGCGCGGATGAGCAGTTCTTC
TRBD2,TRBJ2-1,TRBV4-2,NA,CASSQTFRTSGDEQFF,TGTGCCAGCAGCCAAACCTTCCGGACTAGCGGGGATGAGCAGTTCTTC
TRBD2,TRBJ2-2,TRBV4-1,NA,CASSPFGLGINTGELFF,TGCGCCAGCAGCCCTTTCGGACTAGGGATTAACACCGGGGAGCTGTTTTTT
TRBD2,TRBJ2-2,TRBV15,NA,CATSRDGEAGANTGELFF,TGTGCCACCAGCAGAGACGGTGAAGCGGGGGCGAACACCGGGGAGCTGTTTTTT
NA,TRBJ1-1,TRBV9,NA,CASSPHPGVTEAFF,TGTGCCAGCAGCCCCCACCCGGGGGTAACTGAAGCTTTCTTT
TRBD1,TRBJ1-5,TRBV5-6,NA,CASSLAGQGGQPQHF,TGTGCCAGCAGCTTGGCTGGACAGGGAGGACAGCCCCAGCATTTT
TRBD1,TRBJ1-3,TRBV28,NA,CASSFFRQGFSGNTIYF,TGTGCCAGCAGTTTCTTCCGACAGGGATTCTCTGGAAACACCATATATTTT
TRBD2,TRBJ2-1,TRBV27,NA,CASGRGPNEQFF,TGTGCCAGCGGGAGGGGTCCCAATGAGCAGTTCTTC